This T cell receptor (beta chain) stems from a study of response to subunit inactivated influenza vaccine. Points from the study as a whole: Few additional T cells are recruited per seasonal influenza vaccination, authors suggested.

A remark on this clonotype: Its antigen remains unknown.

Per the germline V gene, CDR1 is MNHNS and CDR2 is SASEGT. The ends were cut back, 6 bases at V and 7 bases at J, with 7 bases in the middle. The CDR3 has 12 residues. Using its own MiXCR run on the RT-PCR reads, TCRdb lists one record per CDR3 protein. The sample comprises 400,000 to 650,000 distinct CDR3 sequences, approximately 6.9% of which are singletons, and around 13% rests with the top ten. The sequences come from PBMCs from blood, collected around 25 months after vaccination. The origin of this receptor is a man aged 45 to 70 who received an inactivated influenza vaccine. This chain links TRBV6-1 with TRBJ2-6; perhaps TRBD2 as D (6 bases). This CDR3 reads CASRGGANVLTF. CDR3 nucleotides: TGTGCCAGCAGGGGGGGTGCCAACGTCCTGACTTTC.